Below are 2 T cell receptor beta chains sequenced from a single sample in a study of blood T cell repertoires in COVID-19. Assay: immunoSEQ multiplex PCR; the TCRdb copy retains only in-frame clones and omits some. The sample includes about 45,000 clones, more than 90% of them seen just once. Sequenced input: peripheral blood. The receptors derive from a human donor in a cohort sampled during active COVID-19.

The V call is TRBV27, the J call TRBJ1-4; 7 bases match TRBD1. Unmatched junction bases numbered 16, after V lost 4 bases and J lost 5 bases. The germline CDR1 and CDR2 sequences are MNHEY and SMNVEV (reference sequence). This CDR3 is built from 18 residues. CDR3 region: CASSSMNYLQGLNEKLFF. CDR3 coding DNA: TGTGCCAGCAGTTCCATGAATTACTTACAGGGGTTGAATGAAAAACTGTTTTTT.

The gene calls are TRBV27 and TRBJ1-1, with TRBD1 matching over 8 bases. The CDR3 runs 17 residues. V gave up 6 bases and J gave up 0 bases; unmatched junction bases: 12. Germline CDR1 and CDR2: MNHEY and SMNVEV (reference sequence). The CDR3 nucleotides are TGTGCCAGCAGCAGTTTAGACAGGGGACCCATGAACACTGAAGCTTTCTTT. Translating gives CASSSLDRGPMNTEAFF.